This T cell receptor beta chain was observed in a study of cytomegalovirus exposure and HLA in healthy donors. This clone has only one observation. With 60 Vbeta and 13 Jbeta primers, the PCR was carried out. Some clones are missing from TCRdb's copy, which holds only in-frame ones; the method was immunoSEQ multiplex PCR. The sample includes tens of thousands of clones, 60% to 85% of them seen just once. Sequencing was performed on PBMCs. The clonotype comes from a woman aged 40 to 50 in good health and CMV-seropositive.

The CDR3 loop is CASSLGQGDGQPQHF. The DNA of the CDR3 is TGTGCCAGCAGCTTGGGACAGGGGGACGGTCAGCCCCAGCATTTT. The chain couples TRBV7-9 to TRBJ1-5; 11 bases are shared with TRBD1. The CDR3 has 15 amino acids. Germline values: CDR1 SEHNR, CDR2 FQNEAQ (reference sequence). The ends lost 3 bases at V and 6 bases at J; junction bases unmatched: 4.